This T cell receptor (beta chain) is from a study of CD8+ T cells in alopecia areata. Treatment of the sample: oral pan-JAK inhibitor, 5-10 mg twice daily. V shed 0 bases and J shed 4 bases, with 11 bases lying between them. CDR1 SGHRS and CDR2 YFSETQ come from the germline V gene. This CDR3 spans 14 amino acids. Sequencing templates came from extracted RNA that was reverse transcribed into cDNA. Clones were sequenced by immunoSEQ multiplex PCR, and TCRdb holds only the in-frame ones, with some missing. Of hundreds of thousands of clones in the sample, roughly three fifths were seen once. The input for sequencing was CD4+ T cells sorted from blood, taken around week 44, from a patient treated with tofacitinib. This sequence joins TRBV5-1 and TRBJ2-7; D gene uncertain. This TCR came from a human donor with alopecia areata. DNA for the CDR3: TGCGCCAGCAGCTTGGCACTCGGTATGTACGAGCAGTACTTC. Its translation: CASSLALGMYEQYF.